This T cell receptor beta chain was obtained from a study of glioma-infiltrating T cells listed by TCRdb under 2016. Describing the broader study: Glioma tissue, non-neoplastic brain tissue and matched peripheral blood mononuclear cells were used as sources from which TCR alpha- and beta-chain repertoires were sequenced. Each tissue-infiltrating repertoire was compared with the same patient's peripheral blood repertoire to measure divergence between tissue and blood T-cell populations. Three low-grade glioma patients, seven to nine primary glioblastoma patients, and three non-glioma patients who contributed non-neoplastic brain tissue made up the paired cohort. Overall results and qualifications from the work: The group comparisons were based on small numbers of patients: three non-neoplastic, three low-grade glioma and about eight glioblastoma patients. VJ-independent divergence between tissue and blood was lower than expected in non-neoplastic patients but higher than expected in all gliomas, particularly low-grade gliomas. Tissue and blood shared very few CDR3 sequences, a result attributed to high CDR3 diversity and limited sampling.

The iRepertoire nested amplicon-rescue multiplex PCR (arm-PCR) platform was used to amplify TCR alpha and beta CDR3 regions from RNA. The input for one-step reverse transcription and amplification was 100-400 ng of either tissue mRNA or PBMC total RNA. Following bead purification, Illumina adapters were added by a secondary multiplex PCR, and the libraries were gel-purified between 200 and 400 bp. Libraries carried internal 6-nucleotide barcodes used for demultiplexing. Libraries were sequenced on an Illumina MiSeq with 2x220 or 2x250 nucleotide paired-end reads. The published analysis was carried out like this. Paired reads were merged using FLASH 1.2.11 and were aligned to the GRCh37 human genome using BWA-MEM, after which TRA and TRB reads were extracted. V and J assignment used an IMGT-derived reference of cassette sequences and CDR3 motifs that included pseudogenes. Three-frame translation of reads was performed, and productive CDR3s were defined as those with a C...FGXG motif and no stop codons. Unique combinations of V-J cassette pair and CDR3 amino acid sequence were defined as clonotypes. Reads were filtered by Hamming distance, with the threshold set by the sequence error rate of each sample in mapped regions. Clones were called with MiXCR by TCRdb after fastp trimmed the public reads at Q25, and only in-frame beta chains were retained. For every CDR3 protein sequence, its rows merge into one entry that carries the most common genes and DNA. The V and J calls here are based on TCRdb, not the publication. This sample has about 130,000 distinct CDR3 sequences in its table, and roughly 24% of those were observed once. The top ten constitute approximately 16% of the sample.

This clonotype was observed at least ten times. The target of this receptor is not known. Within one base of it there is no much larger clone, and no base qualities were kept. This sequence originates from a human donor with low-grade glioma or glioblastoma, undergoing nonglioma brain surgery, or in good health (not recorded which). Sequenced sample: glioma tissue, nonneoplastic brain tissue, or PBMCs (not recorded which).

CDR3 region: CASSKIGYEQYF. The sequence in DNA is TGTGCCAGCAGTAAGATCGGGTACGAGCAGTACTTC. The sequence joins TRBV12-3 or TRBV12-4 to TRBJ2-7; no D gene call is confident. The CDR3 holds 12 amino acids from the cysteine to the phenylalanine. Only the CDR3 DNA stays, 36 bases, in frame from base 1. V lost 5 bases and J lost 4 bases; the stretch between them is 9 bases long.